The 16 T cell receptor beta chains below come from one sample, sequenced in a study of T cell responses to AZD1222 COVID-19 vaccine. Assay used: immunoSEQ multiplex PCR; TCRdb lists only in-frame clones, some missing. The data show under 70,000 clones, with approximately 89% seen just once and around 15% held by the top ten. Sequenced here: peripheral blood, sampled on day 0 of AZD1222 vaccination. All receptors derive from an adult in good health.

This chain connects TRBV19 to TRBJ2-5, with D tentatively TRBD1 or TRBD2 (6 bases each). Trimming stripped 6 bases from V and 1 base from J, with 18 bases between. Germline values: CDR1 LNHDA, CDR2 SQIVND (reference sequence). This CDR3 contains 16 residues. CDR3 nucleotides: TGTGCCAGTAGCCCTTTTGGGGGGCAGAGCCAAGAGACCCAGTACTTC. Its translation is CASSPFGGQSQETQYF.

The rearrangement uses TRBV7-2 and TRBJ2-1; 10 bases are a match to TRBD2. From germline, CDR1 is SGHTA and CDR2 FQGNSA. The CDR3 consists of 15 residues. V dropped 0 bases and J dropped 9; count of bases not matched to a gene: 5. The CDR3 bases are TGTGCCAGCAGCTTAGCTCAGCGGGGGGGGGCTGAGCAGTTCTTC. Protein: CASSLAQRGGAEQFF.

J is TRBJ2-3 and V is TRBV19; 8 bases fit TRBD2. There are 14 residues in the CDR3. In germline, CDR1 is LNHDA, CDR2 SQIVND (reference sequence). V trimming: 10 bases; J trimming: 0 bases; junction bases outside the gene matches: 6. This CDR3 is CATLAGFSTDTQYF. The DNA of the CDR3 is TGTGCCACCTTAGCGGGATTCAGCACAGATACGCAGTATTTT.

This chain uses TRBV15 with TRBJ2-1; 7 nucleotides match TRBD2. Germline assignment: CDR1 LNHNV and CDR2 YYDKDF (reference sequence). The CDR3 has 12 amino acids. With 8 bases clipped from V and 4 bases from J, the junction kept 2 bases outside the gene matches. The CDR3 region has the DNA TGTGCCACCGCCGGGGGGTACAATGAGCAGTTCTTC. It specifies CATAGGYNEQFF.

The gene calls are TRBV28 and TRBJ1-2, with D maybe TRBD1 (5 bases). This CDR3 is 16 amino acids long. CDR1 and CDR2 (germline): MDHEN, SYDVKM. Trimming left V 5 bases short and J 1 base short, with 17 bases between. CDR3 sequence: CASSPTGRNFNYGYTF. CDR3 nucleotide sequence: TGTGCCAGCAGTCCCACGGGACGGAACTTTAACTATGGCTACACCTTC.

The gene calls are TRBV7-9 and TRBJ1-1, with D possibly matching TRBD1 (5 bases). V was cut by 5 bases and J by 8 bases, with 21 bases left in between. The CDR3 consists of 15 residues. CDR1 SEHNR and CDR2 FQNEAQ come from the germline V gene (reference sequence). Here the CDR3 reads CASSPRDLRFAEAFF. The CDR3, as DNA: TGTGCCAGCAGCCCACGGGACCTTAGGTTCGCGGAAGCTTTCTTT.

The chain combines TRBV4-2 with TRBJ2-2; TRBD2 matches at 7 bases. In germline, CDR1 is LGHNA, CDR2 YNFKEQ. The CDR3 covers 19 residues. The junction had 15 bases not matched to a gene; V was cut back by 0 bases and J by 5 bases. The CDR3: CASSQDRWREGQGTGELFF. The CDR3, as DNA: TGTGCCAGCAGCCAAGATCGTTGGAGGGAGGGCCAGGGTACCGGGGAGCTGTTTTTT.

V and J are TRBV2 and TRBJ2-7; the D gene is possibly TRBD1 (6 bases). V gave up 5 bases and J gave up 2 bases, with 10 bases separating them. Germline CDR1 reads SNHLY; CDR2 reads FYNNEI. This CDR3 has 13 residues. The CDR3 spells CASSSGAAYEQYF. CDR3 sequence (DNA): TGTGCCAGCAGTTCAGGGGCGGCCTACGAGCAGTACTTC.

V is TRBV19 and J is TRBJ1-1; 7 bases map to TRBD1. CDR1 is LNHDA, CDR2 SQIVND, per germline (reference sequence). V gave up 7 bases and J gave up 1 base; unmatched junction bases: 9. The CDR3 contains 15 residues. CDR3 amino acids: CASKKGARGNTEAFF. As DNA, the CDR3 is TGTGCCAGTAAGAAGGGGGCGAGGGGGAACACTGAAGCTTTCTTT.

As concerns this clone: Additional DNA sequences in this sample encode the identical CDR3. V is TRBV3-1 (or the pseudogene TRBV3-2) and J is TRBJ1-2; D unresolved. In germline, CDR1 is LGHDT, CDR2 YNNKEL (reference sequence). This CDR3 has 12 amino acids. V was pared by 1 base and J by 4 bases, with 4 bases between. CDR3: CASSQASYGYTF. CDR3 nucleotide sequence: TGTGCCAGCAGCCAAGCTTCCTATGGCTACACCTTC.

The chain couples TRBV5-5 to TRBJ1-4; D is possibly TRBD1 (5 bases). The CDR3 has 17 amino acids. Germline V gene sequence: CDR1 SGHKS, CDR2 YYEKEE (reference sequence). V shed 6 bases and J shed 7 bases, with 25 bases lying between them. CDR3 coding DNA: TGTGCCAGCACTCCCCAGCTCCGGGGCGGGGGAAGTGAAAAACTGTTTTTT. It is translated as CASTPQLRGGGSEKLFF. The full variable domain, with the rest looked up from reference TRBV5-5 and TRBJ1-4, is DAGVTQSPTHLIKTRGQQVTLRCSPISGHKSVSWYQQVLGQGPQFIFQYYEKEERGRGNFPDRFSARQFPNYSSELNVNALLLGDSALYLCASTPQLRGGGSEKLFFGSGTQLSVL.

This clone came up once. The chain is built from TRBV20-1 and TRBJ2-1, with TRBD2 identical over 13 bases. V dropped 3 bases and J dropped 7; count of bases not matched to a gene: 12. Per germline, CDR1 DFQATT and CDR2 SNEGSKA (reference sequence). The CDR3 has 17 amino acids. The CDR3 here is CSASSHGTSGRGNEQFF. CDR3 bases: TGCAGTGCTAGTTCCCATGGAACTAGCGGGAGGGGAAATGAGCAGTTCTTC.

This chain uses TRBV25-1 with TRBJ2-2; TRBD2 agrees at 11 bases. Unmatched junction bases numbered 3, after V lost 5 bases and J lost 4 bases. The CDR3 spans 15 residues. Germline V gene sequence: CDR1 MGHDK, CDR2 SYGVNS. CDR3 sequence: CASSPGLAVTGELFF. CDR3 nucleotide sequence: TGTGCCAGCAGTCCGGGACTAGCGGTCACCGGGGAGCTGTTTTTT.

The chain couples TRBV19 to TRBJ1-2; 8 bases line up with TRBD1. CDR1 and CDR2 from the germline V gene are LNHDA and SQIVND (reference sequence). The ends lost 5 bases at V and 3 bases at J; junction bases unmatched: 5. The CDR3 is 14 residues long. The CDR3 is CASSARGQDYGYTF. The CDR3 coding sequence is TGTGCCAGTAGTGCCAGGGGGCAAGACTATGGCTACACCTTC. The whole variable domain, remainder taken from reference TRBV19 and TRBJ1-2, is DGGITQSPKYLFRKEGQNVTLSCEQNLNHDAMYWYRQDPGQGLRLIYYSQIVNDFQKGDIAEGYSVSREKKESFPLTVTSAQKNPTAFYLCASSARGQDYGYTFGSGTRLTVV.

This clone was seen a few times. V is TRBV7-2 and J is TRBJ1-1, with D uncertain. The V end lost 1 base, the J end lost 2 bases, and 11 bases lay between the germline ends. CDR1 and CDR2 from the germline V gene are SGHTA and FQGNSA. CDR3 length: 15 residues. The CDR3 coding sequence is TGTGCCAGCAGCTTAGTCGCGGGGAGCAACACTGAAGCTTTCTTT. Protein product: CASSLVAGSNTEAFF.

This clone has a single count. The chain employs TRBV27 and TRBJ1-2, with D maybe TRBD1 (5 bases). Trimming removed 0 bases at V and 8 bases at J, with 13 bases between. This CDR3 is built from 14 residues. Germline V lookup: CDR1 MNHEY, CDR2 SMNVEV (reference sequence). CDR3 coding DNA: TGTGCCAGCAGTTTATCCCGGACCCCAGGGGGCTACACCTTC. Its translation is CASSLSRTPGGYTF.